The sequence of this TCR beta chain was determined in a study of shared clonotypes between healthy human individuals. Sequencing was performed with immunoSEQ multiplex PCR; in TCRdb, only in-frame clones are kept and a portion is missing. The top ten hold about 1.1% of the sample, which has 2 million or so clones, over 85% seen once. The CDR3 length is 16 residues. CDR1 is SNHLY and CDR2 is FYNNEI in the germline V gene. Trimming removed 2 bases from V and 2 bases from J, with 15 bases in between. Selected positively for CCR7 and CD45RO-negative, naive CD8 cells excluded terminally differentiated effector memory CD45RA+ cells.

Source material: naive CD8+ T cells sorted from blood. The V call is TRBV2, the J call TRBJ2-5; possibly TRBD1 for D (5 bases). The clonotype originates from a young man in good health. The CDR3 spells CASSELGEQVQETQYF. DNA of the CDR3: TGTGCCAGCAGTGAATTAGGGGAACAAGTACAAGAGACCCAGTACTTC.